Listed below are T cell receptor beta chains from one sample, sequenced in a study of shared clonotypes between healthy human individuals. The repertoire was sequenced with immunoSEQ multiplex PCR; TCRdb's copy has only in-frame clones and lacks some. The sample records some 2,100,000 clones, more than 90% being singletons. Sequenced input: naive CD4+ T cells sorted from blood. These receptors all stem from a man aged 18 to 30 in good health. The CDR3 runs from the conserved cysteine through the conserved F or W. D genes are given only for firm matches. Expanded clones get a size class; other rows say once, few or many, or leave the size out.

v_call: TRBV6-1; clone_size: .; d_call: .; cdr3_length: 14; j_call: TRBJ1-3; cdr3_nt: TGTGCCAGCAGTGTAGGGAGCTCTGGAAACACCATATATTTT; cdr3_aa: CASSVGSSGNTIYF
v_call: TRBV30; clone_size: .; d_call: TRBD1; cdr3_length: 18; j_call: TRBJ1-5; cdr3_nt: TGTGCCTGGACGAGTTCTAGGGACAGGCTCTATAGCAATCAGCCCCAGCATTTT; cdr3_aa: CAWTSSRDRLYSNQPQHF
v_call: TRBV9; clone_size: .; d_call: TRBD1; cdr3_length: 15; j_call: TRBJ1-4; cdr3_nt: TGTGCCAGCAGCGGGCAGGGGACAGGAGGTGAAAAACTGTTTTTT; cdr3_aa: CASSGQGTGGEKLFF
v_call: TRBV6-1; clone_size: .; d_call: .; cdr3_length: 15; j_call: TRBJ1-6; cdr3_nt: TGTGCCAGCAGTGAAGGTCAGACCCCAAATTCACCCCTCCACTTT; cdr3_aa: CASSEGQTPNSPLHF
v_call: TRBV18; clone_size: .; d_call: TRBD1; cdr3_length: 15; j_call: TRBJ2-3; cdr3_nt: TGTGCCAGCTCACCTACTGGGACAGGGCCTTATACGCAGTATTTT; cdr3_aa: CASSPTGTGPYTQYF
v_call: TRBV5-1; clone_size: .; d_call: TRBD1; cdr3_length: 16; j_call: TRBJ2-5; cdr3_nt: TGCGCCAGCAGCGAGGAACGGGACAGGGTGAGAGAGACCCAGTACTTC; cdr3_aa: CASSEERDRVRETQYF
v_call: TRBV2; clone_size: .; d_call: .; cdr3_length: 15; j_call: TRBJ2-3; cdr3_nt: TGTGCCAGCAGCGGAGGATACGCTAGCACAGATACGCAGTATTTT; cdr3_aa: CASSGGYASTDTQYF
v_call: TRBV10-3; clone_size: .; d_call: TRBD2; cdr3_length: 12; j_call: TRBJ2-3; cdr3_nt: TGTGCCATCGCTAGCGGGTCCGATACGCAGTATTTT; cdr3_aa: CAIASGSDTQYF
v_call: TRBV7-9; clone_size: .; d_call: .; cdr3_length: 14; j_call: TRBJ1-5; cdr3_nt: TGTGCCAGCAGCTTAGGGCAGGGCGGTCAGCCCCAGCATTTT; cdr3_aa: CASSLGQGGQPQHF
v_call: TRBV5-6; clone_size: .; d_call: .; cdr3_length: 12; j_call: TRBJ2-5; cdr3_nt: TGTGCCAGCAGGGGCGGTCAAGAGACCCAGTACTTC; cdr3_aa: CASRGGQETQYF
v_call: TRBV7-2; clone_size: .; d_call: .; cdr3_length: 14; j_call: TRBJ1-2; cdr3_nt: TGTGCCAGCAGCTTAGGGGGGCGGAGTTATGGCTACACCTTC; cdr3_aa: CASSLGGRSYGYTF
v_call: TRBV6-6; clone_size: .; d_call: .; cdr3_length: 14; j_call: TRBJ1-1; cdr3_nt: TGTGCCAGCAGTTGGGAGGGTACGCGCACTGAAGCTTTCTTT; cdr3_aa: CASSWEGTRTEAFF
v_call: TRBV18; clone_size: .; d_call: .; cdr3_length: 13; j_call: TRBJ2-7; cdr3_nt: TGTGCCAGCTCACCAGTCCGGTCCTACGAGCAGTACTTC; cdr3_aa: CASSPVRSYEQYF
v_call: TRBV10-3; clone_size: .; d_call: TRBD1; cdr3_length: 13; j_call: TRBJ1-1; cdr3_nt: TGTGCCACGGGAACAGGGGGGAACACTGAAGCTTTCTTT; cdr3_aa: CATGTGGNTEAFF
v_call: TRBV9; clone_size: .; d_call: .; cdr3_length: 16; j_call: TRBJ2-2; cdr3_nt: TGTGCCAGCAGCGTAGCTCCCGGGCGGAACACCGGGGAGCTGTTTTTT; cdr3_aa: CASSVAPGRNTGELFF
v_call: TRBV6-1; clone_size: .; d_call: .; cdr3_length: 11; j_call: TRBJ2-3; cdr3_nt: TGTGCCAGCACTTTCACAGATACGCAGTATTTT; cdr3_aa: CASTFTDTQYF
v_call: TRBV7-9; clone_size: .; d_call: .; cdr3_length: 12; j_call: TRBJ1-5; cdr3_nt: TGTGCCAGCAGCCTCAGGGATCAGCCCCAGCATTTT; cdr3_aa: CASSLRDQPQHF
v_call: TRBV7-9; clone_size: .; d_call: TRBD1; cdr3_length: 15; j_call: TRBJ1-4; cdr3_nt: TGTGCCAGCAGCCCAGGGGGTGCAACTAATGAAAAACTGTTTTTT; cdr3_aa: CASSPGGATNEKLFF
v_call: TRBV28; clone_size: .; d_call: TRBD1; cdr3_length: 15; j_call: TRBJ1-5; cdr3_nt: TGTGCCAGCAGGTTACAGGGGCCGCCAAATCAGCCCCAGCATTTT; cdr3_aa: CASRLQGPPNQPQHF
v_call: TRBV25-1; clone_size: .; d_call: .; cdr3_length: 14; j_call: TRBJ2-2; cdr3_nt: TGTGCCAGCGGGGGGCGAACTGACACCGGGGAGCTGTTTTTT; cdr3_aa: CASGGRTDTGELFF
v_call: TRBV19; clone_size: .; d_call: .; cdr3_length: 11; j_call: TRBJ2-5; cdr3_nt: TGTGCCAGTAGTACGGGAGAGACCCAGTACTTC; cdr3_aa: CASSTGETQYF
v_call: TRBV10-2; clone_size: .; d_call: TRBD2; cdr3_length: 13; j_call: TRBJ2-5; cdr3_nt: TGCGCCAGCACCGGACTAGGAGGGGAGACCCAGTACTTC; cdr3_aa: CASTGLGGETQYF
v_call: TRBV19; clone_size: .; d_call: .; cdr3_length: 14; j_call: TRBJ1-2; cdr3_nt: TGTGCCAGTAGTATAGCTGCTGCCCTTTATGGCTACACCTTC; cdr3_aa: CASSIAAALYGYTF
v_call: TRBV19; clone_size: .; d_call: .; cdr3_length: 13; j_call: TRBJ1-2; cdr3_nt: TGTGCCAGTAGTATGGAGCGTAACTATGGCTACACCTTC; cdr3_aa: CASSMERNYGYTF
v_call: TRBV5-1; clone_size: .; d_call: TRBD1; cdr3_length: 14; j_call: TRBJ2-7; cdr3_nt: TGCGCCAGCAGCTTCGGGACAGGGTCCCACGAGCAGTACTTC; cdr3_aa: CASSFGTGSHEQYF
v_call: TRBV27; clone_size: once; d_call: .; cdr3_length: 13; j_call: TRBJ1-5; cdr3_nt: TGTGCCAGCAGTTCTTACAGGGATCAGCCCCAGCATTTT; cdr3_aa: CASSSYRDQPQHF
v_call: TRBV4-3; clone_size: .; d_call: TRBD1; cdr3_length: 14; j_call: TRBJ2-7; cdr3_nt: TGCGCCAGCAGCCAAGCGGACAGGGCGGGCGAGCAGTACTTC; cdr3_aa: CASSQADRAGEQYF
v_call: TRBV7-9; clone_size: .; d_call: .; cdr3_length: 14; j_call: TRBJ1-2; cdr3_nt: TGTGCCAGCAGCGGTCTCAGGAGCGACTATGGCTACACCTTC; cdr3_aa: CASSGLRSDYGYTF
v_call: TRBV7-3; clone_size: .; d_call: TRBD2; cdr3_length: 16; j_call: TRBJ2-7; cdr3_nt: TGTGCCAGCAGCTTAAGTCCCTCTAGCGGACTAATCGAGCAGTACTTC; cdr3_aa: CASSLSPSSGLIEQYF
v_call: TRBV30; clone_size: .; d_call: TRBD2; cdr3_length: 14; j_call: TRBJ2-5; cdr3_nt: TGTGCCTGGAGTATAGCGGGAATGGGAGAGACCCAGTACTTC; cdr3_aa: CAWSIAGMGETQYF
v_call: TRBV7-8; clone_size: once; d_call: .; cdr3_length: 13; j_call: TRBJ2-7; cdr3_nt: TGTGCCAGCAGCTTAGACCGCGCGAGTGAGCAGTACTTC; cdr3_aa: CASSLDRASEQYF